Listed below are T cell receptor beta chains from one sample, sequenced in a study of blood T cell repertoires in COVID-19. Repertoires were generated with immunoSEQ multiplex PCR, while TCRdb's copy carries only in-frame clones and drops some. Found here are around 41,000 clones, 87% of them singletons; the top ten hold 9.6%. The sample was peripheral blood. Source of these receptors: an elderly woman with active COVID-19. Both conserved end residues are part of each CDR3. A D gene is named only where the DNA matches it firmly. The size entry is marked missing in some rows and otherwise reads once, few, many or a size class.

clone_size	j_call	v_call	d_call	cdr3_aa	cdr3_nt
once	TRBJ1-1	TRBV11-3	TRBD1	CASSHQTGLAFF	TGTGCCAGCAGCCACCAGACAGGGTTGGCTTTCTTT
.	TRBJ1-5	TRBV7-8	TRBD1	CASWVWDREGSSNQPQHF	TGTGCCAGCTGGGTCTGGGACAGGGAGGGAAGTAGCAATCAGCCCCAGCATTTT
.	TRBJ1-2	TRBV5-4	.	CASSFNRAYGYTF	TGTGCCAGCAGCTTCAACAGAGCCTATGGCTACACCTTC
.	TRBJ2-3	TRBV27	TRBD1	CASRTGTGSTDTQYF	TGTGCCAGCAGAACCGGGACAGGGTCCACAGATACGCAGTATTTT
.	TRBJ1-1	TRBV28	.	CASSFTQVRLAFF	TGTGCCAGCAGTTTTACACAGGTTAGGTTGGCTTTCTTT
.	TRBJ1-4	TRBV3-1/TRBV3-2	TRBD1	CASSHSPGGTNEKLFF	TGTGCCAGCAGCCATTCTCCAGGGGGAACTAATGAAAAACTGTTTTTT
.	TRBJ1-4	TRBV3-1/TRBV3-2	TRBD1	CASSPDRGFQKLFF	TGTGCCAGCAGCCCGGACAGGGGTTTTCAAAAACTGTTTTTT
.	TRBJ1-1	TRBV19	TRBD1	CASSIDLTGGGTEAFF	TGTGCCAGTAGTATAGATTTGACAGGGGGGGGAACTGAAGCTTTCTTT
.	TRBJ2-5	TRBV5-4	.	CASSSRQSQETQYF	TGTGCCAGCAGCTCCCGCCAGTCCCAAGAGACCCAGTACTTC
.	TRBJ2-5	TRBV28	TRBD1	CASSTQQGIQETQYF	TGTGCCAGCAGTACCCAACAGGGGATTCAAGAGACCCAGTACTTC